These 26 T cell receptor beta chains originate from one sample sequenced in a study of T-cell reconstitution after alpha-beta-depleted transplantation in children. Unique molecular identifiers were incorporated during preparation of the TCRbeta library. TCRdb re-analysed the PCR reads in MiXCR, keeping a single row per CDR3 protein. Of 250,000 to 300,000 distinct CDR3 sequences listed, 9.5% to 10% are singletons. Source: PBMCs from the stem cell graft donor, taken from the stem cell graft. These receptors came from a human donor who donated a stem cell graft to a child with SCID.

The chain is built from TRBV25-1 and TRBJ1-1; TRBD1 is a possible D gene (5 bases). Trimming left V 7 bases short and J 3 bases short, with 12 bases between. Germline V gene sequence: CDR1 MGHDK, CDR2 SYGVNS. The CDR3 contains 13 residues. The CDR3 is CASTMAGYTEAFF. In DNA, the CDR3 is TGTGCCAGCACAATGGCAGGGTACACTGAAGCTTTCTTT.

This clonotype was recorded a few times. DNA for the CDR3: TGTGCCAGCAACGGACAGGGGCCCTACGAGCAGTACTTC. Translation: CASNGQGPYEQYF. This chain uses TRBV7-9 with TRBJ2-7; 9 positions agree with TRBD1. Germline V gene lookup returns CDR1 SEHNR and CDR2 FQNEAQ (reference sequence). The CDR3 extends over 13 amino acids. Germline trimming cut 7 bases from V and 2 bases from J; bases unmatched to any gene: 3.

This clonotype was seen many times. The gene calls are TRBV6-6 and TRBJ2-7; 7 positions match TRBD1. CDR1 is MNHNY and CDR2 is SVGAGI in the germline V gene (reference sequence). This CDR3 has 13 amino acids. Trimming removed 5 bases from V and 3 bases from J; junction bases left unmatched: 4. Written as DNA, the CDR3 is TGTGCCAGCAGTCCGGGACAGATCTACGAGCAGTACTTC. This encodes CASSPGQIYEQYF.

V gene TRBV12-3 or TRBV12-4 combines with J gene TRBJ2-3; possible D gene TRBD2, 6 bases. Trimming cost V 7 bases and J 0 bases, with 14 bases left between them. This CDR3 spans 15 amino acids. The CDR3 nucleotides are TGTGCCAGCACTTCGGGAGCTGTGAGCACAGATACGCAGTATTTT. Amino acids: CASTSGAVSTDTQYF.

Many counts were recorded for this clonotype. The chain joins TRBV5-6 to TRBJ2-1; D remains unclear. CDR3 length equals 13 residues. CDR1 and CDR2 (germline): SGHDT, YYEEEE. V dropped 2 bases and J dropped 8 bases, with 11 bases sitting between them. The CDR3 DNA follows: TGTGCCAGCAGCTTCGGAAGGTTCGATGAGCAGTTCTTC. Its translation: CASSFGRFDEQFF.

This clonotype was seen at least ten times. The rearrangement uses TRBV12-3 or TRBV12-4 and TRBJ2-1; 11 positions match TRBD2. This CDR3 is built from 15 residues. The trim removed 5 bases at V and 3 bases at J, leaving 3 bases unmatched. The CDR3: CASSPGTSGYNEQFF. The CDR3 region has the DNA TGTGCCAGCAGTCCCGGGACTAGCGGCTACAATGAGCAGTTCTTC.

The chain recombines TRBV5-1 with TRBJ2-1; a weak D match, TRBD1 (5 bases). V lost 0 bases to trimming and J lost 2 bases, with 12 bases between them. The V gene's germline CDR1 is SGHRS and CDR2 YFSETQ. The CDR3 consists of 16 residues. The CDR3 coding sequence is TGCGCCAGCAGCTTGGTAGGGGCCCCTACCTACAATGAGCAGTTCTTC. Its translation is CASSLVGAPTYNEQFF.

This clonotype was counted only a few times. The chain is built from TRBV20-1 and TRBJ2-3; D perhaps matches TRBD1 (6 bases). This CDR3 spans 14 amino acids. V dropped 8 bases and J dropped 0 bases, with 15 bases sitting between them. Germline CDR1 is DFQATT and CDR2 is SNEGSKA (reference sequence). DNA of the CDR3: TGCAGTCCCCTCCGGGACACAAGCACAGATACGCAGTATTTT. Translation: CSPLRDTSTDTQYF.

This clonotype was seen a few times. The V call is TRBV20-1, the J call TRBJ1-1, with D unclear. Between the trimmed V and J ends, which lost 5 bases and 1 base, there was a span of 14 bases. The germline gives CDR1 DFQATT, CDR2 SNEGSKA (reference sequence). The CDR3 spans 14 residues. Here the CDR3 DNA reads TGCAGTGCTTACCATACCGTCAAGAACACTGAAGCTTTCTTT. Protein: CSAYHTVKNTEAFF.

The chain recombines TRBV5-1 with TRBJ1-4, with D maybe TRBD1 (5 bases). V dropped 4 bases and J dropped 5 bases, with 15 bases sitting between them. This CDR3 spans 15 amino acids. CDR1 is SGHRS, CDR2 YFSETQ, per germline. CDR3 DNA sequence: TGCGCCAGCAGCGATCAGGGAGGAGGAAATGAAAAACTGTTTTTT. Amino acid sequence: CASSDQGGGNEKLFF.

The table lists this clonotype with a few counts. The V and J genes are TRBV9 and TRBJ2-3; D is perhaps TRBD1 (6 bases). This CDR3 spans 15 amino acids. With 0 bases removed from V and 0 bases from J, the gap between germline ends came to 8 bases. Germline lookup yields CDR1 SGDLS and CDR2 YYNGEE. The CDR3 region is CASSVEGDSTDTQYF. Here the CDR3 DNA reads TGTGCCAGCAGCGTAGAGGGGGATAGCACAGATACGCAGTATTTT. Full variable domain (remainder filled in from reference TRBV9 and TRBJ2-3): DSGVTQTPKHLITATGQRVTLRCSPRSGDLSVYWYQQSLDQGLQFLIQYYNGEERAKGNILERFSAQQFPDLHSELNLSSLELGDSALYFCASSVEGDSTDTQYFGPGTRLTVL.

The sample holds a few counts of this clonotype. The V call is TRBV10-3, the J call TRBJ1-5; no firm D call. This CDR3 region has 14 residues. Germline CDR1 ENHRY, CDR2 SYGVKD. Trimming took off 0 bases at V and 5 bases at J, with 8 bases between the two ends. The CDR3 DNA sequence: TGTGCCATCAGTGAGTCGACAAGGGATCAGCCCCAGCATTTT. This sequence encodes CAISESTRDQPQHF.

The rearrangement joins TRBV15 to TRBJ2-7; the D gene is possibly TRBD1 (5 bases). The CDR3 has 13 residues. V was trimmed by 3 bases and J by 4 bases, leaving 10 bases between them. The V gene's germline CDR1 is LNHNV and CDR2 YYDKDF (reference sequence). CDR3 coding DNA: TGTGCCACCAGCAGGGACACCACTTACGAGCAGTACTTC. Protein sequence: CATSRDTTYEQYF.

The sample holds many counts of this clonotype. The J gene is TRBJ1-4, the V gene TRBV6-5; 9 bases are shared with TRBD1. The CDR3 length is 17 residues. Per the germline V gene, CDR1 is MNHEY and CDR2 is SVGAGI. J was trimmed by 3 bases and V by 6 bases; bases with no gene match: 11. CDR3 in DNA: TGTGCCAGCAGGCGAATAACAGGGGGCGTTTCTAATGAAAAACTGTTTTTT. This encodes CASRRITGGVSNEKLFF.

In its sample, this clonotype was seen a few times. The chain joins TRBV19 to TRBJ2-1, with TRBD1 as a possible D gene (6 bases). Germline V gives CDR1 LNHDA, CDR2 SQIVND (reference sequence). CDR3 length: 14 amino acids. Trimming pared 8 bases from V and 8 bases from J, leaving 19 bases between. The CDR3 region is CASSGQGKWDEQFF. The CDR3 nucleotides read TGTGCCAGTTCAGGGCAGGGGAAATGGGATGAGCAGTTCTTC.

This chain uses TRBV6-2 or TRBV6-3 with TRBJ1-4; D unclear. The germline CDR1 and CDR2 sequences are MNHEY and SVGEGT. V was shortened by 0 bases and J by 5 bases, with 19 bases between the two germline ends. The CDR3 runs to 18 residues. The CDR3 nucleotides read TGTGCCAGCAGTTACTCGATCGCGGCTGCTAAAAAAAATGAAAAACTGTTTTTT. Its protein is CASSYSIAAAKKNEKLFF.

V usage is TRBV9 and J usage is TRBJ1-5, with 8 bases identical to TRBD1. CDR1 and CDR2 from the germline V gene are SGDLS and YYNGEE. The ends lost 4 bases at V and 4 bases at J; junction bases unmatched: 7. The CDR3 totals 15 residues. CDR3 nucleotides: TGTGCCAGCAGCATCACAGGGGGTTCAAATCAGCCCCAGCATTTT. Amino acids: CASSITGGSNQPQHF.

This clonotype was recorded a few times. The rearrangement links TRBV12-3 or TRBV12-4 to TRBJ2-7; tentative D call: TRBD2 (6 bases). The CDR3 spans 15 residues. Trimming stripped 6 bases from V and 1 base from J, with 16 bases between. CDR3 nucleotides: TGTGCCAGCAGCAGGCCCGGGACTCCTTCCTACGAGCAGTACTTC. Its protein is CASSRPGTPSYEQYF.

The chain combines TRBV5-1 with TRBJ1-2; 7 nucleotides line up with TRBD1. Trimming removed 3 bases from V and 2 bases from J; junction bases left unmatched: 7. The CDR3 sequence is 15 residues long. Germline V lookup: CDR1 SGHRS, CDR2 YFSETQ. The CDR3 coding sequence is TGCGCCAGCAGCTACCCGGGACAGCGGAACTATGGCTACACCTTC. The encoded protein is CASSYPGQRNYGYTF.

This sequence joins TRBV15 and TRBJ2-1; TRBD1 agrees at 9 bases. The CDR3 sequence is 15 residues long. Germline CDR1 and CDR2: LNHNV and YYDKDF (reference sequence). The V gene end was trimmed by 1 base and the J gene end by 6 bases; junction bases not matched to a gene: 4. The CDR3 region has the DNA TGTGCCACCAGCAGAGCCGGGACAGGGCCCAATGAGCAGTTCTTC. It yields the protein CATSRAGTGPNEQFF.

There are many counts of this clonotype. This chain connects TRBV5-5 to TRBJ1-1; no clear D. CDR3 length: 12 amino acids. Per germline, CDR1 SGHKS and CDR2 YYEKEE (reference sequence). With 0 bases removed from V and 8 bases from J, the gap between germline ends came to 8 bases. This CDR3 reads CASSLGRPEAFF. The CDR3 DNA reads as TGTGCCAGCAGCTTGGGACGGCCCGAAGCTTTCTTT. Looking up the rest from reference TRBV5-5 and TRBJ1-1 gives the full variable domain: DAGVTQSPTHLIKTRGQQVTLRCSPISGHKSVSWYQQVLGQGPQFIFQYYEKEERGRGNFPDRFSARQFPNYSSELNVNALLLGDSALYLCASSLGRPEAFFGQGTRLTVV.

This clonotype was seen more than once but under ten times. V usage is TRBV19 and J usage is TRBJ2-1; D tentatively fits TRBD1 or TRBD2 (5 bases each). The germline V gene has CDR1 LNHDA and CDR2 SQIVND (reference sequence). The CDR3 loop spans 17 amino acids. Trimming took off 1 base at V and 0 bases at J, with 13 bases between the two ends. Here the CDR3 reads CASSIVTAGSSYNEQFF. The DNA of the CDR3 is TGTGCCAGTAGTATAGTGACTGCAGGGAGCTCCTACAATGAGCAGTTCTTC. Full variable domain (missing parts from reference TRBV19 and TRBJ2-1): DGGITQSPKYLFRKEGQNVTLSCEQNLNHDAMYWYRQDPGQGLRLIYYSQIVNDFQKGDIAEGYSVSREKKESFPLTVTSAQKNPTAFYLCASSIVTAGSSYNEQFFGPGTRLTVL.

This chain joins TRBV12-3 or TRBV12-4 and TRBJ2-7; D is unclear. The V and J ends lost 3 bases and 0 bases respectively, with 12 bases between them. CDR3 length: 15 amino acids. Here the CDR3 DNA reads TGTGCCAGCAGTTTTATTGGCGGTCCCTCCTACGAGCAGTACTTC. This codes for CASSFIGGPSYEQYF.

In this sample, this clonotype turned up many times. The chain employs TRBV12-3 or TRBV12-4 and TRBJ1-4; 7 bases map to TRBD1. The CDR3 length is 15 residues. V shed 4 bases, J shed 8 bases, and the junction held 10 bases outside the gene matches. The CDR3 DNA sequence: TGTGCCAGCAGTTGGGGTGGAGGGGGCAGCGAAAAACTGTTTTTT. Translating it yields CASSWGGGGSEKLFF.

This clonotype was seen a handful of times. The chain combines TRBV20-1 with TRBJ2-3, with 8 bases aligning to TRBD2. The CDR3 is 14 amino acids. V was pared by 4 bases and J by 0 bases, with 3 bases of the junction left unmatched. Germline V gene sequence: CDR1 DFQATT, CDR2 SNEGSKA (reference sequence). This chain's CDR3 is CSATTSGSTDTQYF. The DNA of the CDR3 is TGCAGTGCTACCACTAGCGGCAGCACAGATACGCAGTATTTT.

The gene calls are TRBV5-1 and TRBJ2-2, with D unclear. Between the trimmed V and J ends, which lost 0 bases and 1 base, there was a span of 16 bases. Germline V gene data show CDR1 as SGHRS and CDR2 as YFSETQ. The CDR3 is made up of 18 amino acids. The CDR3 DNA follows: TGCGCCAGCAGCTTGGAGTCGGCCGGCAGGAGGAACACCGGGGAGCTGTTTTTT. This sequence encodes CASSLESAGRRNTGELFF.